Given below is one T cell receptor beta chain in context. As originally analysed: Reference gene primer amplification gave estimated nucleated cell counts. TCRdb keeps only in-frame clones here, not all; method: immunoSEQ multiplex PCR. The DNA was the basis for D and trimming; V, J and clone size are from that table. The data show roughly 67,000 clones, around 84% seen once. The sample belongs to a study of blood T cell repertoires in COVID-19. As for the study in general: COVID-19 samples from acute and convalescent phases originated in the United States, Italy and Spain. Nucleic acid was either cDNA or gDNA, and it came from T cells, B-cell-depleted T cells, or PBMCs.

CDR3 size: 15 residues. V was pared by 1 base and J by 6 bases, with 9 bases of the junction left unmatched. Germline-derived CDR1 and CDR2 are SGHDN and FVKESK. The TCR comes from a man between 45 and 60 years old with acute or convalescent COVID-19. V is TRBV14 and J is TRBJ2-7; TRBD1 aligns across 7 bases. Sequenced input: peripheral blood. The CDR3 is CASSQATGILSEQYF. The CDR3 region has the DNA TGTGCCAGCAGCCAAGCGACAGGGATTTTATCCGAGCAGTACTTC.